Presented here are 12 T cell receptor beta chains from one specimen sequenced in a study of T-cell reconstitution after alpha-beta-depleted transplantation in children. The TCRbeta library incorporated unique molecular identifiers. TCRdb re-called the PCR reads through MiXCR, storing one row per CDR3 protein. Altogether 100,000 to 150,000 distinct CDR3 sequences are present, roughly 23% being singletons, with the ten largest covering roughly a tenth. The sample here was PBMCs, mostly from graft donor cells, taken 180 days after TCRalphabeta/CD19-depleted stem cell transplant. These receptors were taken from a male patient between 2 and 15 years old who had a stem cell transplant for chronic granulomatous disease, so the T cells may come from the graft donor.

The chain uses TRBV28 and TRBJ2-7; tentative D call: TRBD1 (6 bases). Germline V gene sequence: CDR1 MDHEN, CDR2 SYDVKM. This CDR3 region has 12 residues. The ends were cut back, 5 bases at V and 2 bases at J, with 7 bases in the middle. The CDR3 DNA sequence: TGTGCCAGCAGTCGGGACACCTACGAGCAGTACTTC. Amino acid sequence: CASSRDTYEQYF.

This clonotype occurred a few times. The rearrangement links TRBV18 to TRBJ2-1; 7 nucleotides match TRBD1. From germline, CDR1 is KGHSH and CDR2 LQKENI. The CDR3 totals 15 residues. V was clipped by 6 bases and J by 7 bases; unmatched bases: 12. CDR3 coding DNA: TGTGCCAGCTCGGATCGCGGACAGGTACTTAATGAGCAGTTCTTC. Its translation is CASSDRGQVLNEQFF.

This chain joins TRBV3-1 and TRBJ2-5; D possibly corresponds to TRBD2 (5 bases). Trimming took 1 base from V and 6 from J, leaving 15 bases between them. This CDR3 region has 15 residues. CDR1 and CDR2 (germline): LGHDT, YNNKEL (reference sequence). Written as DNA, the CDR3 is TGTGCCAGCAGCCAAGCTAGCCGAAGATCCAAGACCCAGTACTTC. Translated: CASSQASRRSKTQYF.

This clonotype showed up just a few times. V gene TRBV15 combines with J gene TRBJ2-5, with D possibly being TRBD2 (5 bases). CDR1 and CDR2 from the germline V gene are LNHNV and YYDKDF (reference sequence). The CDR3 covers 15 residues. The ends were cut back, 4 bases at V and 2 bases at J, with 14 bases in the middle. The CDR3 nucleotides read TGTGCCACCAGCACCCCGGCAACGGGACAAGAGACCCAGTACTTC. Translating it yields CATSTPATGQETQYF. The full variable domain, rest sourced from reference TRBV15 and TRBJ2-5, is DAMVIQNPRYQVTQFGKPVTLSCSQTLNHNVMYWYQQKSSQAPKLLFHYYDKDFNNEADTPDNFQSRRPNTSFCFLDIRSPGLGDTAMYLCATSTPATGQETQYFGPGTRLLVL.

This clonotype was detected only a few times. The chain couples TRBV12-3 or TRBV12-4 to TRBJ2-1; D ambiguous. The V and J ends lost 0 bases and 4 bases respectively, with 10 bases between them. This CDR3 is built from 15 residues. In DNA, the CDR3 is TGTGCCAGCAGTTTAGCCAGCGCTACTTACAATGAGCAGTTCTTC. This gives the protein CASSLASATYNEQFF.

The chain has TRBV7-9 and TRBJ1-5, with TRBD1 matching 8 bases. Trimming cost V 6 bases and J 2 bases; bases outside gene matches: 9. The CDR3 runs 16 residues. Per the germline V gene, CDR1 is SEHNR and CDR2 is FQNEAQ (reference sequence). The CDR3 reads CASSDPTGVGNQPQHF. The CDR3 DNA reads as TGTGCCAGCAGTGACCCGACAGGGGTGGGCAATCAGCCCCAGCATTTT.

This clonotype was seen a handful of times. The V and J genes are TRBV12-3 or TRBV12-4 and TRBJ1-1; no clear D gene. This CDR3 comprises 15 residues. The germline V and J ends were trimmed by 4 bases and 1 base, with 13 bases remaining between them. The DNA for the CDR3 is TGTGCCAGCAGTTCTCCCTGGACTGCGAACACTGAAGCTTTCTTT. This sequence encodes CASSSPWTANTEAFF.

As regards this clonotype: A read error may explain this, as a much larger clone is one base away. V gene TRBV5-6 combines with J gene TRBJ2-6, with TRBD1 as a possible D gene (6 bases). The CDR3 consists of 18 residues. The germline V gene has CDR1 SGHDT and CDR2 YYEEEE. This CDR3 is CASSPDLTGHAGANGLTF. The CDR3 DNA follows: TGTGCCAGCAGCCCGGATCTTACAGGGCACGCTGGGGCCAACGGCCTGACTTTC.

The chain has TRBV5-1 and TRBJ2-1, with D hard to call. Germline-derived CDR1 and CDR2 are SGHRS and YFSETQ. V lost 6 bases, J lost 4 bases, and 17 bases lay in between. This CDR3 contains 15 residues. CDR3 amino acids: CASTQGGPLYNEQFF. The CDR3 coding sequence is TGCGCCAGCACCCAAGGCGGCCCTTTGTACAATGAGCAGTTCTTC.

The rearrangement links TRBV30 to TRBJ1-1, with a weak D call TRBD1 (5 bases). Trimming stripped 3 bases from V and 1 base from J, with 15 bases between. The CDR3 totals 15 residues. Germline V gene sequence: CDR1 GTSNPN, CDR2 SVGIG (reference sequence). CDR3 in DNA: TGTGCCTGGAGAGGAACGGGACTCCGGAACACTGAAGCTTTCTTT. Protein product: CAWRGTGLRNTEAFF.

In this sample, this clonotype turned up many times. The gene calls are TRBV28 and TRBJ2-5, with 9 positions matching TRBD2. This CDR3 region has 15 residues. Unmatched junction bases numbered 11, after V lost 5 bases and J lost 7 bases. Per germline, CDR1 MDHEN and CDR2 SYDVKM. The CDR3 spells CASSQTGTSRGTQYF. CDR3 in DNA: TGTGCCAGCAGTCAAACCGGGACTAGCCGTGGGACCCAGTACTTC.

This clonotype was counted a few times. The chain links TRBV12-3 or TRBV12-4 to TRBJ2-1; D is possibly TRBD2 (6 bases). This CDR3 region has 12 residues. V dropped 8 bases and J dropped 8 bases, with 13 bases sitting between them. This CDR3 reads CASSTPGDEQFF. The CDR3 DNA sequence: TGTGCCAGCTCTACCCCGGGGGATGAGCAGTTCTTC.